The clone carrying this TCR beta chain was counted a single time. The record originates from a study of blood T cell repertoires in COVID-19. Study in general: PBMCs, B-cell-depleted T cells, or T cells were the source of the cDNA or gDNA that made up the material.

Assay: immunoSEQ multiplex PCR; the TCRdb copy retains only in-frame clones and omits some. The sample contains 150,000 to 200,000 clones, 92% of which appear only once. The CDR3 has 14 residues. Germline V gene sequence: CDR1 MNHEY, CDR2 SVGAGI. V was cut by 7 bases and J by 10 bases, with 17 bases left in between. The sequence was obtained from a young man with COVID-19, enrolled during active disease. The chain couples TRBV6-5 to TRBJ1-6; a weak D match, TRBD1 (5 bases). Sequencing used peripheral blood. The chain's CDR3 is CASTLGRGFSPLHF. The CDR3 region has the DNA TGTGCCAGCACCCTTGGAAGGGGCTTCTCACCCCTCCACTTT.